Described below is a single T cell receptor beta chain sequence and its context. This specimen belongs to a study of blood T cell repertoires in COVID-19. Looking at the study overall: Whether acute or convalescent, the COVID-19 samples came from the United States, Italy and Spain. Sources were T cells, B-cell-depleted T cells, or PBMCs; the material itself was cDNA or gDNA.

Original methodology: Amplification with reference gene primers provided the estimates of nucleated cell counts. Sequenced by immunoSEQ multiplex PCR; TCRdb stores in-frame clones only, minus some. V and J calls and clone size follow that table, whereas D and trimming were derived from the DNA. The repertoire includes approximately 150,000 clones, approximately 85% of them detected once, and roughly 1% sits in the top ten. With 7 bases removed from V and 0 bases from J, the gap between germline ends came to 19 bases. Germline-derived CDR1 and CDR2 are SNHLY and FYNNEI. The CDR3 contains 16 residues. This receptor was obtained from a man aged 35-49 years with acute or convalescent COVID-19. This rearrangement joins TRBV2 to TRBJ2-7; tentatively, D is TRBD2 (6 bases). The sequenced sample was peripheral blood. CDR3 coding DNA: TGTGCCAGCATTTCCGGTCGATGGGGGGACTCCTACGAGCAGTACTTC. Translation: CASISGRWGDSYEQYF.